The T cell receptor beta chain under discussion was sequenced for a study of shared clonotypes between healthy human individuals. Study-wide background: With ages of 18 to 49, the donors were a couple of women and three men. Each donor contributed plates that comprised three CD4 naive, three CD4 memory, two CD8 naive and one CD8 memory.

CDR1 and CDR2 (germline): SNHLY, FYNNEI. With 2 bases removed from V and 4 bases from J, the gap between germline ends came to 0 bases. CDR3 size: 10 residues. Terminally differentiated effector memory CD45RA+ cells were left out of the naive CD8 fraction, which was CD45RO-negative and positively selected for CCR7. As concerns this clone: The sample has other DNA sequences that encode this CDR3 too.

Measured with immunoSEQ multiplex PCR; TCRdb has only the in-frame clones, and not every one. The data show about 2.2 million clones, about 92% seen once. The TCR comes from a man in his late teens or twenties in good health. Some clones in this sample may be carry-over from other donors' samples. The chain carries TRBV2 and TRBJ2-7; D gene ambiguous. The sample comprised naive CD8+ T cells from PBMCs. The CDR3 DNA reads as TGTGCCAGCAGTGAATACGAGCAGTACTTC. Amino acid sequence: CASSEYEQYF.